This T cell receptor (beta chain) stems from a study of cytomegalovirus exposure and HLA in healthy donors. Study as a whole: A subsequent analysis stated that the roughly 120 validation repertoires were run on the same platform as the approximately 700 first-cohort repertoires.

CDR1 MDHEN and CDR2 SYDVKM come from the germline V gene. V gave up 2 bases and J gave up 2 bases, with 13 bases separating them. This CDR3 has 15 amino acids. General observations from the study: With high specificity and sensitivity, the classifier reportedly diagnosed cytomegalovirus status. CMV antigen specificity of a few CMV-associated chains was confirmed in vitro.

Worth noting for this clone: Its specificity is unknown.

Only in-frame clones appear in the TCRdb table, and some are missing; sequencing was by immunoSEQ multiplex PCR. This table has a few hundred thousand clones, roughly 88% appearing once. This sequence was found in a woman aged 18-30 years in good health and CMV-seronegative. The sample was PBMCs. The chain has TRBV28 and TRBJ2-7; D unresolved. The CDR3 DNA reads TGTGCCAGCAGTTTAGGCGGAGCCCAGACCTACGAGCAGTACTTC. Its translation is CASSLGGAQTYEQYF.